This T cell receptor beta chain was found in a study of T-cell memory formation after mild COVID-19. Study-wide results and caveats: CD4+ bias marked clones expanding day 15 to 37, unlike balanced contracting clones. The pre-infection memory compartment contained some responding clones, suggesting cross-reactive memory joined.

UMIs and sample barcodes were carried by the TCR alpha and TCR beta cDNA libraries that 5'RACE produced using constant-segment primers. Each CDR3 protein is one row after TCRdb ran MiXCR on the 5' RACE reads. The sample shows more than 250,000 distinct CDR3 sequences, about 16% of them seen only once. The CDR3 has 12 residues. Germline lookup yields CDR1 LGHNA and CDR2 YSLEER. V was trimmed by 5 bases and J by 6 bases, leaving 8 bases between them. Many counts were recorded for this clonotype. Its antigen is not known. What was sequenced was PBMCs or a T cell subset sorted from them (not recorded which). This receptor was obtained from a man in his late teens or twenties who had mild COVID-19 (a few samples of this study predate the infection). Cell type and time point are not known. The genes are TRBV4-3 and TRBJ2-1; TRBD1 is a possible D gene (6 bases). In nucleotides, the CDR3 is TGCGCCAGCAGCGGGGGCCTCAATGAGCAGTTCTTC. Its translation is CASSGGLNEQFF.